Each of the 2 T cell receptor beta chains below was sequenced from the same sample in a study of blood T cell repertoires in COVID-19. Repertoires were generated with immunoSEQ multiplex PCR, while TCRdb's copy carries only in-frame clones and drops some. The sample contains roughly 180,000 clones, around 83% of which appear only once. The sample consisted of peripheral blood. These receptors were obtained from a woman aged 45-65 years with COVID-19, enrolled during active disease.

The V and J genes are TRBV2 and TRBJ1-1, with D possibly matching TRBD1 (5 bases). CDR1 and CDR2 (germline): SNHLY, FYNNEI. The CDR3 loop spans 17 amino acids. V was cut by 3 bases and J by 11 bases, with 28 bases left in between. The CDR3 here is CASSEGPADLGLIGAFF. The CDR3 DNA reads as TGTGCCAGCAGTGAGGGCCCTGCGGACTTGGGACTTATAGGGGCTTTCTTT. Filled out from reference TRBV2 and TRBJ1-1, the complete variable domain reads EPEVTQTPSHQVTQMGQEVILRCVPISNHLYFYWYRQILGQKVEFLVSFYNNEISEKSEIFDDQFSVERPDGSNFTLKIRSTKLEDSAMYFCASSEGPADLGLIGAFFGQGTRLTVV.

This clone was picked up a small number of times. This rearrangement joins TRBV5-1 to TRBJ1-1, with a weak D call TRBD1 (5 bases). This CDR3 has 13 residues. Trimming cost V 1 base and J 3 bases, with 7 bases left between them. Germline V CDR1 and CDR2: SGHRS, YFSETQ. Here the CDR3 DNA reads TGCGCCAGCAGCTTGCGGGGGGACACTGAAGCTTTCTTT. Translated, it gives CASSLRGDTEAFF.